This T cell receptor (beta chain) was identified during a study of blood T cell repertoires in COVID-19. On the study more broadly: Researchers got acute and convalescent COVID-19 samples from the United States, Italy and Spain.

The protocol was immunoSEQ multiplex PCR, while the TCRdb copy is restricted to in-frame clones and leaves out a portion. Of 190,000 or so clones in the sample, approximately 86% were seen once. Participants were aged about 18 to 100 years from approximately 24 US areas. Recovered Cohort 3 donors showed two negative PCRs, clearance, or symptom resolution. There are 14 residues in the CDR3. V gave up 2 bases and J gave up 4 bases; unmatched junction bases: 1. The germline V gene encodes CDR1 MNHNS and CDR2 SASEGT. The receptor was isolated from a woman aged 25 to 45 who had recovered from COVID-19. Sequencing was carried out using PBMCs or T cells enriched from blood (not recorded which). The chain has TRBV6-1 and TRBJ1-5; 8 bases are a match to TRBD1. CDR3 DNA sequence: TGTGCCAGCAGTGAACGGACAGGGAATCAGCCCCAGCATTTT. Translation gives CASSERTGNQPQHF.